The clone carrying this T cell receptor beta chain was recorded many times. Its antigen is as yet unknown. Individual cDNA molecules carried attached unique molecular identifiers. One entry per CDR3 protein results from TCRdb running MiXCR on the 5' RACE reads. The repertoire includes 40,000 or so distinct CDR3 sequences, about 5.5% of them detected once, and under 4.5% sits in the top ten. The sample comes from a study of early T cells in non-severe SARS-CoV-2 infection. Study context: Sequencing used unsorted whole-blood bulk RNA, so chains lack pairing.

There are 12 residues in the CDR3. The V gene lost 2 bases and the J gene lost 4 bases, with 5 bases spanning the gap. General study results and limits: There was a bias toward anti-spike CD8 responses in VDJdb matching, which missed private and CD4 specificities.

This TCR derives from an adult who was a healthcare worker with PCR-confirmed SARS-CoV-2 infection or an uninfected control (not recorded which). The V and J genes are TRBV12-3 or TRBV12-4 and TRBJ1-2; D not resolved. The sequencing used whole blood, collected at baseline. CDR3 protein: CASSLTAYGYTF. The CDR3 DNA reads TGTGCCAGCAGTTTAACGGCCTATGGCTACACCTTC.